This is a list of T cell receptor beta chains from one sample in a study of shared clonotypes between healthy human individuals. Some clones are missing from TCRdb's copy, which holds only in-frame ones; the method was immunoSEQ multiplex PCR. Here the sample spans over 1.5 million clones, 95% to 99% being singletons. Sequenced material: naive CD4+ T cells sorted from blood. All receptors come from a man younger than 40 in good health. Each CDR3 is given with its conserved first and last residue. The D gene is left open where the match is weak. Clone sizes are given selectively: once, few, many, or a class where the clone is expanded.

length,size,J,D,V,CDR3,DNA
14,.,TRBJ1-1,TRBD1,TRBV5-1,CASSLGGAGTEAFF,TGCGCCAGCAGCCTAGGGGGCGCGGGTACTGAAGCTTTCTTT
14,.,TRBJ2-2,.,TRBV5-1,CASSLVPLAGELFF,TGCGCCAGCAGCTTGGTCCCTTTAGCCGGGGAGCTGTTTTTT
14,.,TRBJ2-1,.,TRBV7-2,CASSRGGSYNEQFF,TGTGCCAGCAGTCGAGGGGGCTCCTACAATGAGCAGTTCTTC
16,.,TRBJ1-5,.,TRBV27,CASSLSGGHRGQPQHF,TGTGCCAGCAGTTTATCGGGGGGGCATCGCGGTCAGCCCCAGCATTTT
16,once,TRBJ2-1,TRBD2,TRBV5-1,CASSPGLAGPYNEQFF,TGCGCCAGCAGCCCCGGACTAGCGGGTCCCTACAATGAGCAGTTCTTC
14,.,TRBJ2-3,TRBD2,TRBV29-1,CSVGSSGITDTQYF,TGCAGCGTTGGCTCTAGCGGGATCACAGATACGCAGTATTTT
10,.,TRBJ1-2,.,TRBV30,CASGRVGYTF,TGTGCCTCCGGCAGGGTTGGCTACACCTTC
18,.,TRBJ1-5,TRBD1,TRBV5-5,CASSRDRGENYSNQPQHF,TGTGCCAGCAGCCGTGACAGGGGCGAAAATTATAGCAATCAGCCCCAGCATTTT
15,.,TRBJ2-3,TRBD2,TRBV29-1,CSVDGIAGGTDTQYF,TGCAGCGTTGATGGGATAGCGGGAGGGACAGATACGCAGTATTTT
14,.,TRBJ2-3,.,TRBV27,CASSSGLSTDTQYF,TGTGCCAGCAGTAGCGGACTTAGCACAGATACGCAGTATTTT
13,.,TRBJ1-5,.,TRBV2,CASSPNSNQPQHF,TGTGCCAGCAGTCCTAATAGCAATCAGCCCCAGCATTTT
14,.,TRBJ2-7,.,TRBV2,CASAHRAGLYEQYF,TGTGCCAGCGCCCATAGAGCCGGCCTCTACGAGCAGTACTTC
12,once,TRBJ1-1,.,TRBV30,CAWRGHHTEAFF,TGTGCCTGGAGGGGACACCACACTGAAGCTTTCTTT
14,.,TRBJ2-1,.,TRBV28,CASSFSDRYNEQFF,TGTGCCAGCAGTTTCTCGGACAGATACAATGAGCAGTTCTTC
12,.,TRBJ2-7,TRBD2,TRBV29-1,CSVVAGGYEQYF,TGCAGCGTTGTAGCGGGAGGATACGAGCAGTACTTC